Reported below is one T cell receptor (beta chain). A much larger clonotype is one base distant, so this may be a read error. Germline V gene lookup returns CDR1 LGHNA and CDR2 YSLEER. The CDR3 loop spans 15 amino acids. Primed by a sample-barcoded 5' primer and a J-beta primer mix, a second PCR proceeded for roughly 7 to 12 cycles. A 12-random-nucleotide template-switch adaptor tagged each cDNA molecule. TCRdb independently ran MiXCR on the 5' RACE reads; one entry per CDR3 protein. The sample contains roughly 1.5 million distinct CDR3 sequences, roughly 43% of which appear only once. The data are from a study of blood T cells in healthy people across ages.

The clonotype was recovered from a woman aged 18-30 years in good health. The rearrangement uses TRBV4-3 and TRBJ2-1, with 9 bases fitting TRBD1. Specimen: blood. The CDR3: CASSQGTGVYDEQFF. CDR3 DNA: TGCGCCAGCAGCCAAGGGACAGGGGTCTACGATGAGCAGTTCTTC.